Listed below are T cell receptor beta chains from one sample, sequenced in a study of control samples from healthy donors and cancer patients. Here immunoSEQ multiplex PCR was the method, and the copy in TCRdb shows in-frame clones only, minus some. The sample gives fewer than 200,000 clones, roughly 95% of which show up once; 4.1% is in the top ten. The sample consisted of blood. The source of these receptors is a woman aged 55-75 years in good health. Each CDR3 is given with its conserved first and last residue. A D gene is named only where the DNA matches it firmly. Part of the rows lack a size; the others show once, few, many or a class for expanded clones.

.,TRBV4-3,TRBJ2-1,TRBD1,TGCGCCAGCAGCCAAGAGGACAGGGGGCTCGGAACCTACAATGAGCAGTTCTTC,CASSQEDRGLGTYNEQFF
.,TRBV10-1,TRBJ2-7,.,TGCGCCAGCAGTTCCTGCTCCTACGAGCAGTACTTC,CASSSCSYEQYF
.,TRBV3-1/TRBV3-2,TRBJ2-5,.,TGTGCCAGCAGCCAACGAGGAGGGTTGGAGACCCAGTACTTC,CASSQRGGLETQYF
.,TRBV30,TRBJ1-6,TRBD1,TGTGCCTCCTCGACAGGGGGTGGTGGTTCACCCCTCCACTTT,CASSTGGGGSPLHF
.,TRBV4-1,TRBJ2-7,.,TGCGCCAGCAGCCAGCAGGGTACCTACGAGCAGTACTTC,CASSQQGTYEQYF
.,TRBV19,TRBJ2-5,.,TGTGCCAGTTCTGGCAGGGGAGGGGCTAGAGAAGAGACCCAGTACTTC,CASSGRGGAREETQYF
once,TRBV4-1,TRBJ1-4,.,TGCGCCAGCAGCCAAGTGGGAGCGGAAAAACTGTTTTTT,CASSQVGAEKLFF
.,TRBV19,TRBJ2-4,.,TGTGCCAGTAGGCTAAGCGGGCCCGGGAGCATTCAGTACTTC,CASRLSGPGSIQYF
.,TRBV6-6,TRBJ1-5,TRBD1,TGTGCCAGCAGAATGACAGGGGTAAACAATCAGCCCCAGCATTTT,CASRMTGVNNQPQHF
.,TRBV5-4,TRBJ2-1,.,TGTGCCAGCAGCTCTAGGTCAAACTCCTACAATGAGCAGTTCTTC,CASSSRSNSYNEQFF
.,TRBV18,TRBJ2-3,TRBD1,TGTGCCAGCTCACCACCGAAAGGACAGGGGGGCCCCACAGATACGCAGTATTTT,CASSPPKGQGGPTDTQYF
.,TRBV9,TRBJ1-6,TRBD1,TGTGCCAGCAGCTCGAGGGGACAGGGGGTAGGCGATTCACCCCTCCACTTT,CASSSRGQGVGDSPLHF
.,TRBV18,TRBJ1-5,.,TGTGCCAGCTCACCACGGGTGGATCAGCCCCAGCATTTT,CASSPRVDQPQHF
few,TRBV5-1,TRBJ1-1,.,TGCGCCAGCAGCTACGGACAGATGAACACTGAAGCTTTCTTT,CASSYGQMNTEAFF
.,TRBV9,TRBJ2-3,.,TGTGCCAGCAGCGTAGCCCCATCCCCAGATACGCAGTATTTT,CASSVAPSPDTQYF
.,TRBV18,TRBJ1-1,TRBD1,TGTGCCAGCTCACCGTACTCGACAGGGATCAACACTGAAGCTTTCTTT,CASSPYSTGINTEAFF
.,TRBV3-1/TRBV3-2,TRBJ1-1,TRBD1,TGTGCCAGCAGCCAAGGTGGGACAGGGAGAAGGGGCACTGAAGCTTTCTTT,CASSQGGTGRRGTEAFF